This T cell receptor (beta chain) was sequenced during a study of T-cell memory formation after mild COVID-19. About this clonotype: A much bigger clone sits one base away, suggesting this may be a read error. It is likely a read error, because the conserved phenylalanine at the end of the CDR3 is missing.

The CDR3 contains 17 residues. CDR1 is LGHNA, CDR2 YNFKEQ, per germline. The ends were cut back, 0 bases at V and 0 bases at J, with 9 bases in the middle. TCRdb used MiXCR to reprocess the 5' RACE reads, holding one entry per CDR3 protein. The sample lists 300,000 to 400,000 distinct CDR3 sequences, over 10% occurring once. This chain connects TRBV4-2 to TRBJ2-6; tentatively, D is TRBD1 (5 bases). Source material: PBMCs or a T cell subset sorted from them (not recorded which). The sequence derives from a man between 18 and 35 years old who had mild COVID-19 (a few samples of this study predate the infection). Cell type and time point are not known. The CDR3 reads CASSQDGANSGANVLTL. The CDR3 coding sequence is TGTGCCAGCAGCCAAGATGGGGCAAACTCTGGGGCCAACGTCCTGACTTTA.